These 25 T cell receptor beta chains came from one sample sequenced in a study of blood T cell repertoires in COVID-19. The repertoire was sequenced with immunoSEQ multiplex PCR; TCRdb's copy has only in-frame clones and lacks some. The table records 150,000 to 200,000 clones, more than 75% of them present only once. Sequenced sample: peripheral blood. These receptors were obtained from a man aged 35-49 years with active or convalescent COVID-19.

The chain has TRBV3-1 (or the pseudogene TRBV3-2) and TRBJ2-3, with D perhaps TRBD1 (6 bases). The length of the CDR3 is 17 residues. In germline, CDR1 is LGHDT, CDR2 YNNKEL (reference sequence). V lost 0 bases and J 3 bases, leaving 16 bases between the germline ends. In DNA form, the CDR3 reads TGTGCCAGCAGCCAAGAAGCCGGGACAATAGGAACAGATACGCAGTATTTT. This gives the protein CASSQEAGTIGTDTQYF.

V gene TRBV24-1 combines with J gene TRBJ1-5; D possibly corresponds to TRBD1 (6 bases). This CDR3 spans 15 amino acids. Germline V gives CDR1 KGHDR, CDR2 SFDVKD. Trimming removed 2 bases from V and 2 bases from J, with 9 bases in between. CDR3 sequence reads: CATSDSDRGNQPQHF. DNA of the CDR3: TGTGCCACCAGTGATTCGGACAGAGGCAATCAGCCCCAGCATTTT.

The chain is built from TRBV19 and TRBJ1-1; the match to TRBD1 covers 7 bases. Germline lookup yields CDR1 LNHDA and CDR2 SQIVND (reference sequence). V was clipped by 6 bases and J by 1 base; unmatched bases: 5. CDR3 length equals 14 residues. CDR3: CASSTGVGNTEAFF. Written as DNA, the CDR3 is TGTGCCAGTAGCACAGGGGTGGGGAACACTGAAGCTTTCTTT.

This chain connects TRBV6-1 to TRBJ1-3; D not certain. From germline, CDR1 is MNHNS and CDR2 SASEGT. V lost 1 base, J lost 0 bases, and 13 bases lay in between. This CDR3 region has 17 residues. The CDR3 DNA reads as TGTGCCAGCAGTGAAGGTCCGCAGGTCTTCTCTGGAAACACCATATATTTT. Protein product: CASSEGPQVFSGNTIYF.

This clone showed up just once. The chain joins TRBV7-2 to TRBJ2-6, with D unclear. This CDR3 has 18 amino acids. Trimming took 5 bases from V and 0 from J, leaving 17 bases between them. Germline assignment: CDR1 SGHTA and CDR2 FQGNSA. CDR3 amino acids: CASSLPRGKSSGANVLTF. The CDR3 region has the DNA TGTGCCAGCAGCCTGCCCCGCGGCAAGAGCTCTGGGGCCAACGTCCTGACTTTC.

The V gene is TRBV7-2, the J gene TRBJ2-2; a weak D match, TRBD1 (5 bases). The V gene lost 1 base and the J gene lost 4 bases, with 13 bases spanning the gap. Looked up from germline, CDR1 is SGHTA and CDR2 is FQGNSA. This CDR3 contains 16 residues. CDR3: CASSLVAGLSTGELFF. CDR3 coding DNA: TGTGCCAGCAGCTTAGTGGCAGGGCTAAGCACCGGGGAGCTGTTTTTT.

The rearrangement links TRBV6-5 to TRBJ1-5, with D possibly TRBD1 on 6 matching bases. This CDR3 is 14 amino acids long. V gave up 5 bases and J gave up 1 base, with 9 bases separating them. Per germline, CDR1 MNHEY and CDR2 SVGAGI. The CDR3 is CASSQDRSNQPQHF. CDR3 DNA sequence: TGTGCCAGCAGTCAGGACAGAAGCAATCAGCCCCAGCATTTT.

This chain uses TRBV9 with TRBJ2-7, with a weak D call TRBD1 (5 bases). V was shortened by 4 bases and J by 3 bases, with 11 bases between the two germline ends. Germline V gives CDR1 SGDLS, CDR2 YYNGEE. CDR3 size: 13 residues. DNA of the CDR3: TGTGCCAGCAGCAAAAACCAGGGCTACGAGCAGTACTTC. Translated: CASSKNQGYEQYF. The entire variable domain, with the rest obtained from reference TRBV9 and TRBJ2-7, is as follows: DSGVTQTPKHLITATGQRVTLRCSPRSGDLSVYWYQQSLDQGLQFLIQYYNGEERAKGNILERFSAQQFPDLHSELNLSSLELGDSALYFCASSKNQGYEQYFGPGTRLTVT.

This chain connects TRBV6-6 to TRBJ2-7; D gene unclear. CDR1 and CDR2 (germline): MNHNY, SVGAGI (reference sequence). CDR3 size: 14 residues. The V end lost 6 bases, the J end lost 0 bases, and 12 bases lay between the germline ends. The CDR3 protein is CASRPTVVSYEQYF. The CDR3 DNA sequence: TGTGCCAGCAGACCTACCGTAGTCTCCTACGAGCAGTACTTC.

Only one count was recorded for this clone. The rearrangement uses TRBV30 and TRBJ2-3; 7 nucleotides line up with TRBD2. J was trimmed by 3 bases and V by 0 bases; bases with no gene match: 9. The germline V gene encodes CDR1 GTSNPN and CDR2 SVGIG (reference sequence). The CDR3 has 16 residues. The chain's CDR3 is CAWSVDPAGRTDTQYF. CDR3 DNA: TGTGCCTGGAGTGTAGATCCAGCGGGACGGACAGATACGCAGTATTTT.

The rearrangement uses TRBV15 and TRBJ1-1; the D is unclear. The CDR3 totals 18 residues. In germline, CDR1 is LNHNV, CDR2 YYDKDF (reference sequence). V lost 4 bases and J 0 bases, leaving 21 bases between the germline ends. The CDR3 loop is CATSTPWADQLLNTEAFF. The DNA for the CDR3 is TGTGCCACCAGCACCCCCTGGGCTGACCAGCTTTTGAACACTGAAGCTTTCTTT.

The chain carries TRBV29-1 and TRBJ1-2; D is unclear. Germline values: CDR1 SQVTM, CDR2 ANQGSEA. The V end was cut by 0 bases, the J end by 4 bases, with 18 bases between. The CDR3 sequence is 16 residues long. The CDR3 reads CSVEEKRGLVFYGYTF. The CDR3 DNA follows: TGCAGCGTTGAAGAGAAACGGGGTCTCGTATTCTATGGCTACACCTTC.

The chain joins TRBV7-6 to TRBJ2-7, with 8 positions matching TRBD1. The CDR3 loop spans 15 amino acids. Germline trimming cut 4 bases from V and 4 bases from J; bases unmatched to any gene: 9. Germline assignment: CDR1 SGHVS and CDR2 FNYEAQ. DNA for the CDR3: TGTGCCAGCAGCTCCTCCGGGACAGGCTTATACGAGCAGTACTTC. It encodes CASSSSGTGLYEQYF.

The J gene is TRBJ1-5, the V gene TRBV25-1, with TRBD1 matching over 8 bases. V dropped 4 bases and J dropped 6; count of bases not matched to a gene: 8. The CDR3 runs 15 residues. The V gene's germline CDR1 is MGHDK and CDR2 SYGVNS. CDR3 DNA: TGTGCCAGCAGTGCGGGGACAGGTCGTTCTCAGCCCCAGCATTTT. As protein: CASSAGTGRSQPQHF. The whole variable domain, remainder taken from reference TRBV25-1 and TRBJ1-5, is EADIYQTPRYLVIGTGKKITLECSQTMGHDKMYWYQQDPGMELHLIHYSYGVNSTEKGDLSSESTVSRIRTEHFPLTLESARPSHTSQYLCASSAGTGRSQPQHFGDGTRLSIL.

This chain joins TRBV19 and TRBJ2-5; the match to TRBD2 covers 9 bases. After removal of 6 bases from V and 3 bases from J, the junction contained 5 bases not matched to a gene. CDR3 length equals 14 residues. Per the germline V gene, CDR1 is LNHDA and CDR2 is SQIVND (reference sequence). The CDR3 DNA follows: TGTGCCAGTAGAATACGCGGGGGGGAAGAGACCCAGTACTTC. Its protein product is CASRIRGGEETQYF.

This chain uses TRBV10-3 with TRBJ2-3; D gene unclear. The CDR3 is 13 amino acids. V was cut by 0 bases and J by 4 bases, with 5 bases left in between. Per germline, CDR1 ENHRY and CDR2 SYGVKD. CDR3 loop: CAISESAADTQYF. CDR3 DNA sequence: TGTGCCATCAGTGAGTCGGCCGCAGATACGCAGTATTTT.

The rearrangement uses TRBV19 and TRBJ2-1; 13 bases fit TRBD2. The CDR3 has 14 residues. In germline, CDR1 is LNHDA, CDR2 SQIVND (reference sequence). Trimming cost V 7 bases and J 8 bases; bases outside gene matches: 5. Here the CDR3 reads CASMRTSGRYEQFF. CDR3 coding DNA: TGTGCCAGTATGAGGACTAGCGGGAGATATGAGCAGTTCTTC.

This clone showed up just a few times. Other DNA variants within this sample encode the same CDR3. V and J are TRBV29-1 and TRBJ2-1; D might be TRBD2 (5 bases). In germline, CDR1 is SQVTM, CDR2 ANQGSEA. V lost 4 bases to trimming and J lost 9 bases, with 10 bases between them. The CDR3 covers 11 residues. DNA for the CDR3: TGCAGCGTTGCCGGACTTGGTGAGCAGTTCTTC. It yields the protein CSVAGLGEQFF.

The chain is built from TRBV18 and TRBJ1-3; D call uncertain. CDR1 is KGHSH and CDR2 is LQKENI in the germline V gene. The ends were cut back, 3 bases at V and 2 bases at J, with 8 bases in the middle. The CDR3 runs to 14 residues. Written as DNA, the CDR3 is TGTGCCAGCTCACCCAGCGTAACTGGAAACACCATATATTTT. Translating it yields CASSPSVTGNTIYF.

The rearrangement joins TRBV28 to TRBJ2-7, with 10 positions matching TRBD2. CDR1 is MDHEN and CDR2 is SYDVKM in the germline V gene. V gave up 6 bases and J gave up 3 bases; unmatched junction bases: 5. The length of the CDR3 is 14 residues. The CDR3 sequence is CASRLAGVFYEQYF. CDR3 in DNA: TGTGCCAGCAGGCTAGCGGGAGTGTTCTACGAGCAGTACTTC. Together with reference TRBV28 and TRBJ2-7, the CDR3 gives the full variable domain: DVKVTQSSRYLVKRTGEKVFLECVQDMDHENMFWYRQDPGLGLRLIYFSYDVKMKEKGDIPEGYSVSREKKERFSLILESASTNQTSMYLCASRLAGVFYEQYFGPGTRLTVT.

The chain couples TRBV20-1 to TRBJ1-1; 7 bases fit TRBD1. Germline assignment: CDR1 DFQATT and CDR2 SNEGSKA (reference sequence). Losses at the gene ends were 3 bases for V and 0 bases for J; bases not matched to a gene: 4. The CDR3 is 14 amino acids. This CDR3 is CSASRDSLNTEAFF. The DNA for the CDR3 is TGCAGTGCTAGTCGGGACAGTTTGAACACTGAAGCTTTCTTT.

This chain links TRBV27 with TRBJ2-7; D perhaps matches TRBD1 (5 bases). Germline loops: CDR1 MNHEY, CDR2 SMNVEV (reference sequence). Trimming removed 3 bases from V and 2 bases from J, with 11 bases in between. The CDR3 is 14 amino acids. This CDR3 is CASSFRQTAYEQYF. The CDR3 nucleotides are TGTGCCAGCAGTTTTAGACAGACCGCCTACGAGCAGTACTTC.

The genes are TRBV11-2 and TRBJ2-7; TRBD2 agrees at 7 bases. Trimming at V came to 1 base and at J to 5 bases, leaving 8 bases not matched to a gene. The germline gives CDR1 SGHAT, CDR2 FQNNGV. This CDR3 is 15 amino acids long. The CDR3 spells CASSLVAGVIHEQYF. In nucleotides, the CDR3 is TGTGCCAGCAGCTTAGTGGCGGGGGTCATCCACGAGCAGTACTTC.

The genes are TRBV18 and TRBJ1-1; a possible D gene is TRBD1 (5 bases). Germline assignment: CDR1 KGHSH and CDR2 LQKENI. The length of the CDR3 is 16 residues. With 3 bases removed from V and 1 base from J, the gap between germline ends came to 15 bases. Here the CDR3 reads CASSPRTGDKNTEAFF. The CDR3, as DNA: TGTGCCAGCTCACCCCGGACGGGGGATAAGAACACTGAAGCTTTCTTT.

The chain employs TRBV5-1 and TRBJ2-5; TRBD2 agrees at 10 bases. There are 14 residues in the CDR3. CDR1 and CDR2 from the germline V gene are SGHRS and YFSETQ. Trimming removed 4 bases from V and 5 bases from J; junction bases left unmatched: 5. This CDR3 is CASSRETSGETQYF. The CDR3 DNA sequence: TGCGCCAGCAGCAGAGAGACTAGCGGGGAGACCCAGTACTTC.